This TCR beta chain was observed in a study of T cell responses to AZD1222 COVID-19 vaccine. About this clone: Its antigen is not identified.

The CDR3 covers 12 residues. In germline, CDR1 is MNHNY, CDR2 SVGAGI (reference sequence). V lost 4 bases, J lost 1 base, and 4 bases lay in between. Points from the study as a whole: Donors were mostly white British, more females; clonal diversity possibly underestimated. Spike-wide vaccine-associated CD4 TCRs dominated at 160-218 and 743-854. Regions left unmutated in variants are reportedly the target of nearly half of spike-specific TCRs.

Using immunoSEQ multiplex PCR, the repertoire was profiled, and TCRdb retains in-frame clones only, with some absent. Of some 150,000 clones in the sample, 88% were seen once. The material was peripheral blood, obtained on day 0 of AZD1222 vaccination. The TCR comes from an adult in good health. The chain uses TRBV6-6 and TRBJ1-1; no reliable D call. The CDR3 DNA reads as TGTGCCAGCAGTTCAGCGAACACTGAAGCTTTCTTT. This codes for CASSSANTEAFF.